The rows below give T cell receptor beta chains drawn from one sample of a study of molecular identifiers for immune sequencing clone quantification. Each CDR3 protein is one row after TCRdb ran MiXCR on the PCR reads. Of a few hundred thousand distinct CDR3 sequences listed, about 21% are singletons. The sample was naive CD8+ T cells from blood, with Jurkat cell RNA spiked in. These receptors were obtained from a human donor in good health. Some libraries in this study had Jurkat cell RNA spiked in. Each CDR3 is given with its conserved first and last residue. Each record gives: clone size, D gene, J gene, V gene, CDR3 DNA, CDR3 protein. D genes are given only for firm matches. Expanded clones are given a class, and other clones once, few, many or no size at all.

many,-,TRBJ2-4,TRBV7-2,TGTGCCAGCAGCTTGGAAGAGGTGTCCAAAAACATTCAGTACTTC,CASSLEEVSKNIQYF
-,TRBD2,TRBJ2-7,TRBV6-5,TGTGCCAGCAGCCCGAGGGGAGGGAGTTTTTACGAGCAGTACTTC,CASSPRGGSFYEQYF
many,-,TRBJ2-5,TRBV6-2/TRBV6-3,TGTGCCAGCAGTTACGCCATGGACTTTCTTACAGAGACCCAGTACTTC,CASSYAMDFLTETQYF
few,-,TRBJ1-1,TRBV12-3/TRBV12-4,TGTGCCAGCAGCGCAGGGTTCTCTGAAGCTTTCTTT,CASSAGFSEAFF
-,TRBD2,TRBJ2-5,TRBV10-2,TGCGCCAGCAGTGGGGGACTAGCCCAAGAGACCCAGTACTTC,CASSGGLAQETQYF
-,-,TRBJ1-1,TRBV11-2,TGTGCCAGCAACCAAGTAGGACAGTTTGACACTGAAGCTTTCTTT,CASNQVGQFDTEAFF
-,TRBD2,TRBJ2-1,TRBV7-9,TGTGCCAGCAGCAAAGTAGCGGGAGGGCCGGGAAATGAGCAGTTCTTC,CASSKVAGGPGNEQFF
-,TRBD1,TRBJ2-2,TRBV5-3,TGTGCCAGCAGCTCGGGGACAGGGGGCCCCCGCGGCACCGGGGAGCTGTTTTTT,CASSSGTGGPRGTGELFF
many,-,TRBJ1-4,TRBV12-3/TRBV12-4,TGTGCCAGCAGAACAGGGTGGGGTGAAAAACTGTTTTTT,CASRTGWGEKLFF
many,-,TRBJ1-1,TRBV12-5,TGTGCTAGTGGTTCCCCAGCCGCGAGCACTGAAGCTTTCTTT,CASGSPAASTEAFF
few,-,TRBJ2-1,TRBV5-4,TGTGCCAGCAGAATGCGGGGCGGGGGCAACTCCTACAATGAGCAGTTCTTC,CASRMRGGGNSYNEQFF
few,-,TRBJ2-1,TRBV27,TGTGCCAGCAGTTCGGAAGGGATGGATGAGCAGTTCTTC,CASSSEGMDEQFF
-,-,TRBJ1-2,TRBV12-3/TRBV12-4,TGTGCCAGCAGTTTGGGAGGGGCCCATGGCTACACCTTC,CASSLGGAHGYTF
-,-,TRBJ1-5,TRBV15,TGTGCCACCAGCAGAGATGGAGGGTTGGGTCAGCCCCAGCATTTT,CATSRDGGLGQPQHF
few,TRBD2,TRBJ2-5,TRBV27,TGTGCCAGCAGTCCGGGGGGGTTGCGGGAGACCCAGTACTTC,CASSPGGLRETQYF
-,-,TRBJ2-1,TRBV9,TGTGCCAGCACCGACGGGGCTTCGAATGAGCAGTTCTTC,CASTDGASNEQFF
many,-,TRBJ2-3,TRBV27,TGTGCCAGCGGAAGGGGACCCTATATCACAGATACGCAGTATTTT,CASGRGPYITDTQYF
many,TRBD2,TRBJ2-7,TRBV20-1,TGCAGTGCTAGATCGGGACTAGCGGGGGCCTACGAGCAGTACTTC,CSARSGLAGAYEQYF
few,TRBD1,TRBJ1-1,TRBV4-1,TGCGCCAGCAGCCATTTTACGGGACAGATATTTTTGAACACTGAAGCTTTCTTT,CASSHFTGQIFLNTEAFF
-,TRBD1,TRBJ1-5,TRBV27,TGTGCCAGCAGTCCCGACAGGGGAAGCCAGCCCCAGCATTTT,CASSPDRGSQPQHF
-,-,TRBJ2-7,TRBV10-3,TGTGCCATCAGTGAGTCGGATAACATCATCTCCTACGAGCAGTACTTC,CAISESDNIISYEQYF
few,TRBD1,TRBJ1-3,TRBV7-9,TGTGCCAGCAGGGATGGGGACAGGGCGTCTGGAAACACCATATATTTT,CASRDGDRASGNTIYF
many,-,TRBJ1-1,TRBV2,TGTGCCGTCCAGGCCGCTTTCTTT,CAVQAAFF
few,TRBD1,TRBJ1-5,TRBV2,TGTGCCAGCCGAGGGGGTTCAGGGGGCTTAGGGCAGCCCCAGCATTTT,CASRGGSGGLGQPQHF
many,-,TRBJ2-7,TRBV9,TGTGCCAGCAGCGTAGCTGGGACCCCCTACGAGCAGTACTTC,CASSVAGTPYEQYF
-,-,TRBJ2-7,TRBV10-3,TGTGCCATCAACGACCTAGCGTCCCTCGAGCAGTACTTC,CAINDLASLEQYF
many,TRBD2,TRBJ2-3,TRBV7-6,TGTGCCAGCAGCTTAGGGCCTAGCGGGGGAAAAACAGATACGCAGTATTTT,CASSLGPSGGKTDTQYF
few,TRBD1,TRBJ1-1,TRBV9,TGTGCCAGCAGCACAACCGGGACAGGAAGCACTGAAGCTTTCTTT,CASSTTGTGSTEAFF
many,TRBD1,TRBJ2-3,TRBV12-3/TRBV12-4,TGTGCCAGCAGTCCGAGGGACAGGGGCGTTGAGACAGATACGCAGTATTTT,CASSPRDRGVETDTQYF
-,-,TRBJ1-5,TRBV3-1,TGTGCCAGCAGCCAAGATTCCCCCGCCGGCAATCAGCCCCAGCATTTT,CASSQDSPAGNQPQHF
many,-,TRBJ2-7,TRBV2,TGTGCCAGCGAGGACAGTGGGTCGTCCTACGAGCAGTACTTC,CASEDSGSSYEQYF
many,-,TRBJ1-1,TRBV7-9,TGTGCCAGCAGCTTTCGGCGGGTTCGTACTGAAGCTTTCTTT,CASSFRRVRTEAFF
many,-,TRBJ2-3,TRBV29-1,TGCAGCGTTGTAGAAGGATCCCCTAATACGCAGTATTTT,CSVVEGSPNTQYF
-,-,TRBJ2-1,TRBV5-6,TGTGCCAGCAGCTTATGGGTCCTCAATGGGCAGTTCTTC,CASSLWVLNGQFF
many,-,TRBJ2-7,TRBV9,TGTGCCAGCAGTGGATCGGGGTACGAGCAGTACTTC,CASSGSGYEQYF
-,-,TRBJ1-2,TRBV27,TGTGCCAGCAGTAATGGGGGGGCTAACTATGGCTACACCTTC,CASSNGGANYGYTF
many,-,TRBJ2-5,TRBV29-1,TGCAGCGTTGAAGCGGGACTGTCCGGAGAGACCCAGTACTTC,CSVEAGLSGETQYF
few,-,TRBJ2-1,TRBV7-6,TGTGCCAGCAGCTTAGGACTGGCTTACAATGAGCAGTTCTTC,CASSLGLAYNEQFF
few,TRBD2,TRBJ2-1,TRBV19,TGTGCCAGTACCATCACTAGCGGGAGGGGTAATGAGCAGTTCTTC,CASTITSGRGNEQFF
many,-,TRBJ2-7,TRBV7-2,TGTGCCAGCAGCTGGGGGCAGTCCGAGCAGTACTTC,CASSWGQSEQYF
-,-,TRBJ2-7,TRBV29-1,TGCAGCGTTGAAAGGTCTGACAGTCTCGAGCAGTACTTC,CSVERSDSLEQYF
many,-,TRBJ1-3,TRBV11-3,TGTGCCAGCAGCTTAGGGGACTCAACTGGAAACACCATATATTTT,CASSLGDSTGNTIYF
few,TRBD2,TRBJ2-1,TRBV7-3,TGTGCCAGCAGCTTTGCGGGAGCGGACAATGAGCAGTTCTTC,CASSFAGADNEQFF
-,-,TRBJ2-7,TRBV20-1,TGCAGTGCTATCGAAACAGGGCCCACCTACGAGCAGTACTTC,CSAIETGPTYEQYF